This T cell receptor beta chain came from a study of blood T cell repertoires in COVID-19. Study as a whole: The United States, Italy and Spain were the sources of the acute and convalescent COVID-19 samples. Sources were T cells, B-cell-depleted T cells, or PBMCs; the material itself was cDNA or gDNA.

In the source study's methods: Estimates of nucleated cell counts were drawn from the amplification of reference gene primers. TCRdb's table, derived via immunoSEQ multiplex PCR, lists solely in-frame clones and lacks some. V, J and clone size were drawn from that table, and D and trimming were deduced from the DNA. The sample lists roughly 230,000 clones, approximately 82% occurring once. The CDR3 loop spans 15 amino acids. Trimming removed 0 bases from V and 3 bases from J; junction bases left unmatched: 3. From germline, CDR1 is SGHRS and CDR2 YFSETQ. This clone was picked up one time. The V gene is TRBV5-1, the J gene TRBJ1-3; 7 nucleotides line up with TRBD1. This clonotype was obtained from a woman older than 75 with acute or convalescent COVID-19. The specimen sequenced was peripheral blood. The CDR3 sequence: CASSLGQGGGNTIYF. CDR3 DNA sequence: TGCGCCAGCAGCTTGGGACAGGGCGGTGGAAACACCATATATTTT.